The 27 T cell receptor beta chains below come from one sample, sequenced in a study of graft-versus-host responses after intestinal transplantation. This table comes from immunoSEQ multiplex PCR, and its TCRdb copy is limited to in-frame clones, with some not included. The data contain roughly 130,000 clones, approximately 91% of them seen just once; the ten biggest clones take up 0.19%. These receptors have no known antigen. The material was unstimulated CD4+ T cells sorted from spleen or lymph node cells, obtained before intestinal transplant. All receptors come from a human donor who received an intestinal transplant.

The chain links TRBV5-1 to TRBJ2-1; TRBD2 matches at 11 bases. Trimming at V came to 2 bases and at J to 4 bases, leaving 5 bases not matched to a gene. CDR3 length: 16 residues. In germline, CDR1 is SGHRS, CDR2 YFSETQ. The CDR3 bases are TGCGCCAGCAGCTTTACGACTAGCGGGAAGTACAATGAGCAGTTCTTC. Translating gives CASSFTTSGKYNEQFF.

The chain uses TRBV19 and TRBJ1-3, with a tentative D call TRBD1 (5 bases). CDR1 is LNHDA, CDR2 SQIVND, per germline (reference sequence). This CDR3 comprises 17 residues. V lost 5 bases and J lost 0, with 17 bases in between. In nucleotides, the CDR3 is TGTGCCAGTAGTCCCCGAAGGGGCCTACCCTCTGGAAACACCATATATTTT. It specifies CASSPRRGLPSGNTIYF.

The chain links TRBV10-3 to TRBJ2-7, with D possibly being TRBD1 (5 bases). Trimming took 10 bases from V and 6 from J, leaving 13 bases between them. This CDR3 has 11 residues. CDR1 is ENHRY, CDR2 SYGVKD, per germline. CDR3 nucleotides: TGTGCCACCACCCAGGGAATCGAGCAGTACTTC. Translation gives CATTQGIEQYF.

The gene calls are TRBV28 and TRBJ2-5; D might be TRBD2 (6 bases). CDR3 size: 16 residues. Trimming shortened V by 1 base and J by 1 base, and 13 bases separated the two germline ends. Germline loops: CDR1 MDHEN, CDR2 SYDVKM. CDR3 coding DNA: TGTGCCAGCAGTTTATATCGGGCGGGGTCCCAAGAGACCCAGTACTTC. It specifies CASSLYRAGSQETQYF. Full variable domain (rest looked up from reference TRBV28 and TRBJ2-5): DVKVTQSSRYLVKRTGEKVFLECVQDMDHENMFWYRQDPGLGLRLIYFSYDVKMKEKGDIPEGYSVSREKKERFSLILESASTNQTSMYLCASSLYRAGSQETQYFGPGTRLLVL.

The rearrangement uses TRBV18 and TRBJ2-2, with D tentatively TRBD2 (6 bases). Per the germline V gene, CDR1 is KGHSH and CDR2 is LQKENI. Trimming cost V 5 bases and J 0 bases, with 13 bases left between them. CDR3 length: 16 amino acids. The CDR3 spells CASSTTGLSNTGELFF. The CDR3 region has the DNA TGTGCCAGCTCAACGACGGGACTTTCGAACACCGGGGAGCTGTTTTTT.

The chain uses TRBV10-3 and TRBJ1-5, with D uncertain. Germline V gene sequence: CDR1 ENHRY, CDR2 SYGVKD. V was trimmed by 4 bases and J by 1 base, leaving 8 bases between them. The CDR3 runs to 14 residues. This chain's CDR3 is CAISGEPSNQPQHF. The CDR3 DNA follows: TGTGCCATCAGTGGGGAACCGAGCAATCAGCCCCAGCATTTT.

V usage is TRBV5-1 and J usage is TRBJ2-1; D might be TRBD1 (5 bases). V lost 4 bases to trimming and J lost 8 bases, with 16 bases between them. Per germline, CDR1 SGHRS and CDR2 YFSETQ. CDR3 length: 14 amino acids. In nucleotides, the CDR3 is TGCGCCAGCAGCCTCGAAAGGAGCAGGGATGAGCAGTTCTTC. Residues: CASSLERSRDEQFF.

The J gene is TRBJ1-2, the V gene TRBV20-1; the match to TRBD1 covers 7 bases. From germline, CDR1 is DFQATT and CDR2 SNEGSKA (reference sequence). V was pared by 3 bases and J by 7 bases, with 2 bases of the junction left unmatched. This CDR3 spans 11 amino acids. The CDR3 here is CSARPGGGYTF. CDR3 coding DNA: TGCAGTGCTAGGCCAGGGGGTGGCTACACCTTC.

This clone has more than one count but fewer than ten. The chain is built from TRBV2 and TRBJ2-2; 13 nucleotides agree with TRBD2. From germline, CDR1 is SNHLY and CDR2 FYNNEI. J was trimmed by 5 bases and V by 6 bases; bases with no gene match: 6. The CDR3 extends over 16 amino acids. The CDR3 nucleotides read TGTGCCAGCAGCGCTACGGGACTAGCGGGAACCGGGGAGCTGTTTTTT. This translates into CASSATGLAGTGELFF.

The sample holds one count of this clone. J is TRBJ2-7 and V is TRBV7-2; the match to TRBD1 covers 12 bases. V lost 2 bases to trimming and J lost 6 bases; unmatched junction nucleotides: 5. Germline loops: CDR1 SGHTA, CDR2 FQGNSA. This CDR3 has 15 amino acids. CDR3 in amino acids: CASSLFRDRGREQYF. The CDR3 DNA follows: TGTGCCAGCAGCTTATTCCGGGACAGGGGGCGCGAGCAGTACTTC. The full variable domain, in which reference TRBV7-2 and TRBJ2-7 provide the parts outside the CDR3, is GAGVSQSPSNKVTEKGKDVELRCDPISGHTALYWYRQSLGQGLEFLIYFQGNSAPDKSGLPSDRFSAERTGGSVSTLTIQRTQQEDSAVYLCASSLFRDRGREQYFGPGTRLTVT.

The chain is built from TRBV4-2 and TRBJ2-1; unclear D gene. This CDR3 region has 17 residues. V was trimmed by 0 bases and J by 1 base, leaving 13 bases between them. Germline V gene lookup returns CDR1 LGHNA and CDR2 YNFKEQ. This CDR3 is CASSQDFGRISYNEQFF. CDR3 nucleotide sequence: TGTGCCAGCAGCCAAGATTTTGGAAGGATTTCCTACAATGAGCAGTTCTTC.

The chain is built from TRBV27 and TRBJ1-2; tentatively, D is TRBD1 (5 bases). The length of the CDR3 is 13 residues. Germline V gives CDR1 MNHEY, CDR2 SMNVEV (reference sequence). Trimming removed 1 base at V and 12 bases at J, with 15 bases between. The CDR3 here is CASSLWPYGGHTF. DNA of the CDR3: TGTGCCAGCAGTTTATGGCCCTATGGGGGACACACCTTC.

The chain recombines TRBV7-2 with TRBJ2-3; TRBD1 might be the D (6 bases). V lost 1 base and J lost 6, with 11 bases in between. Germline V gives CDR1 SGHTA, CDR2 FQGNSA. CDR3 length equals 14 residues. CDR3 nucleotide sequence: TGTGCCAGCAGCTTAGTTGCAGGGGCGGATACGCAGTATTTT. Its protein product is CASSLVAGADTQYF.

The chain joins TRBV30 to TRBJ1-1; D is ambiguous. The CDR3 runs to 11 residues. Germline CDR1 GTSNPN, CDR2 SVGIG (reference sequence). The V end lost 3 bases, the J end lost 6 bases, and 8 bases lay between the germline ends. The CDR3 coding sequence is TGTGCCTGGAGCGAAAGACCTGAAGCTTTCTTT. It codes for CAWSERPEAFF. Full variable domain (outside the CDR3, taken from reference TRBV30 and TRBJ1-1): SQTIHQWPATLVQPVGSPLSLECTVEGTSNPNLYWYRQAAGRGLQLLFYSVGIGQISSEVPQNLSASRPQDRQFILSSKKLLLSDSGFYLCAWSERPEAFFGQGTRLTVV.

The chain combines TRBV5-4 with TRBJ2-7, with a weak D call TRBD2 (6 bases). V was clipped by 0 bases and J by 4 bases, with 14 bases between them. The length of the CDR3 is 15 residues. CDR1 and CDR2 (germline): SGHNT, YYREEE (reference sequence). The DNA for the CDR3 is TGTGCCAGCAGCTTGGGTGCGGCGGCGGGATACGAGCAGTACTTC. It is translated as CASSLGAAAGYEQYF.

This chain connects TRBV11-2 to TRBJ1-3; D perhaps matches TRBD1 (6 bases). V was clipped by 1 base and J by 0 bases, with 13 bases between them. Germline assignment: CDR1 SGHAT and CDR2 FQNNGV. The CDR3 is made up of 17 amino acids. CDR3 nucleotide sequence: TGTGCCAGCAGCTTAGGGCAGGGGATCGACTCTGGAAACACCATATATTTT. Its translation: CASSLGQGIDSGNTIYF.

This clone was counted only a few times. The chain couples TRBV19 to TRBJ1-1; D remains ambiguous. Germline V lookup: CDR1 LNHDA, CDR2 SQIVND (reference sequence). The CDR3 contains 13 residues. Trimming left V 5 bases short and J 4 bases short, with 11 bases between. The CDR3: CASSFTRSTEAFF. The CDR3 DNA is TGTGCCAGTAGTTTCACCCGGAGCACTGAAGCTTTCTTT.

The chain joins TRBV2 to TRBJ2-1, with 12 bases aligning to TRBD2. V lost 6 bases, J lost 7 bases, and 7 bases stayed unmatched. Germline CDR1 is SNHLY and CDR2 is FYNNEI. This CDR3 comprises 15 residues. CDR3 residues: CASSRLAGAWNEQFF. The CDR3 DNA sequence: TGTGCCAGCAGCCGACTAGCGGGGGCGTGGAATGAGCAGTTCTTC.

The V and J genes are TRBV6-4 and TRBJ2-7; D is undetermined. Trimming stripped 3 bases from V and 4 bases from J, with 13 bases between. This CDR3 has 14 amino acids. Germline V gene data show CDR1 as MRHNA and CDR2 as SNTAGT. The CDR3 coding sequence is TGTGCCAGCAGTGAGCGCGAGAACCGTTACGAGCAGTACTTC. It is translated as CASSERENRYEQYF.

The rearrangement uses TRBV19 and TRBJ2-4; 9 bases align to TRBD1. The CDR3 is 14 residues long. The junction had 4 bases not matched to a gene; V was cut back by 4 bases and J by 6 bases. Germline CDR1 is LNHDA and CDR2 is SQIVND (reference sequence). The CDR3 DNA reads as TGTGCCAGTAGTACAACAGGGGGCCGAAACATTCAGTACTTC. It specifies CASSTTGGRNIQYF.

The chain combines TRBV9 with TRBJ2-3; TRBD2 might be the D (6 bases). Trimming left V 0 bases short and J 1 base short, with 12 bases between. The germline V gene has CDR1 SGDLS and CDR2 YYNGEE. The CDR3 is 16 amino acids. The chain's CDR3 is CASSVGGGQGTDTQYF. The DNA for the CDR3 is TGTGCCAGCAGCGTAGGTGGAGGGCAGGGCACAGATACGCAGTATTTT.

CDR3 amino acids: CASSLGRISYEQYF. The DNA of the CDR3 is TGTGCCAGCAGCTTGGGGCGGATCTCCTACGAGCAGTACTTC. The chain employs TRBV7-2 and TRBJ2-7, with a tentative D call TRBD1 (5 bases). Trimming removed 3 bases at V and 0 bases at J, with 9 bases between. The CDR3 has 14 residues. The V gene's germline CDR1 is SGHTA and CDR2 FQGNSA.

This chain uses TRBV7-6 with TRBJ2-7; D is perhaps TRBD2 (5 bases). The CDR3 length is 13 residues. V lost 6 bases and J 4 bases, leaving 13 bases between the germline ends. Germline CDR1 is SGHVS and CDR2 is FNYEAQ. The CDR3 bases are TGTGCCAGCAGTTTTGAACGGGGATACGAGCAGTACTTC. Translation gives CASSFERGYEQYF.

The chain uses TRBV4-3 and TRBJ2-1; D is possibly TRBD1 or TRBD2 (5 bases each). The V end lost 1 base, the J end lost 10 bases, and 11 bases lay between the germline ends. CDR1 is LGHNA and CDR2 is YSLEER in the germline V gene. The CDR3 runs 13 residues. The DNA of the CDR3 is TGCGCCAGCAGCCAAGGAAGGGGACGGGAGCAGTTCTTC. Encoded protein: CASSQGRGREQFF.

This clone was counted once. The chain carries TRBV2 and TRBJ2-5; D ambiguous. Germline V gene data show CDR1 as SNHLY and CDR2 as FYNNEI. The CDR3 sequence is 11 residues long. V lost 6 bases to trimming and J lost 6 bases, with 8 bases between them. The CDR3 nucleotides are TGTGCCAGCAGGGATTCGAAGACCCAGTACTTC. It specifies CASRDSKTQYF.

The V and J genes are TRBV28 and TRBJ2-7; TRBD1 matches at 9 bases. Germline trimming cut 6 bases from V and 8 bases from J; bases unmatched to any gene: 8. CDR1 and CDR2 from the germline V gene are MDHEN and SYDVKM. The CDR3 is 13 amino acids. The chain's CDR3 is CASSPGQGSKQYF. CDR3 in DNA: TGTGCCAGCAGCCCCGGACAGGGGTCGAAGCAGTACTTC.

This chain connects TRBV6-1 to TRBJ2-5; TRBD1 might be the D (5 bases). The germline CDR1 and CDR2 sequences are MNHNS and SASEGT. The CDR3 sequence is 15 residues long. V lost 4 bases and J 3 bases, leaving 15 bases between the germline ends. CDR3 sequence (DNA): TGTGCCAGCAGTGTAAGTGTAGGGGAAGAAGAGACCCAGTACTTC. Translation: CASSVSVGEEETQYF.